The 31 T cell receptor beta chains below all came from one sample that was sequenced in a study of CD8 T cells in Susac syndrome. Reverse transcription used roughly 0.45 to 1 ug RNA and random hexamers. MiXCR was run by TCRdb on the immunoSEQ multiplex PCR reads, yielding one entry per CDR3 protein. Of 150,000 to 160,000 distinct CDR3 sequences listed, nearly 97% are singletons. Sequenced material: CD8+ T cells from PBMCs. The receptor set was obtained from a human donor with multiple sclerosis.

The V call is TRBV5-1, the J call TRBJ2-1; tentatively, D is TRBD2 (5 bases). Germline CDR1 SGHRS, CDR2 YFSETQ. V dropped 4 bases and J dropped 9 bases, with 20 bases sitting between them. This CDR3 has 15 residues. CDR3 protein: CASSPVNRGGGEQFF. The CDR3 nucleotides are TGCGCCAGCAGCCCCGTTAATCGGGGTGGTGGTGAGCAGTTCTTC.

V usage is TRBV5-4 and J usage is TRBJ2-2; D gene unclear. The CDR3 has 13 amino acids. The germline gives CDR1 SGHNT, CDR2 YYREEE (reference sequence). V lost 1 base and J 2 bases, leaving 3 bases between the germline ends. The DNA of the CDR3 is TGTGCCAGCAGCTTGCGCAACACCGGGGAGCTGTTTTTT. It specifies CASSLRNTGELFF. The variable domain in full, with the rest retrieved from reference TRBV5-4 and TRBJ2-2, is ETGVTQSPTHLIKTRGQQVTLRCSSQSGHNTVSWYQQALGQGPQFIFQYYREEENGRGNFPPRFSGLQFPNYSSELNVNALELDDSALYLCASSLRNTGELFFGEGSRLTVL.

The rearrangement joins TRBV12-3 or TRBV12-4 to TRBJ2-7; D ambiguous. The CDR3 is made up of 12 amino acids. The germline V and J ends were trimmed by 4 bases and 4 bases, with 8 bases remaining between them. CDR3 protein: CASSYDTYEQYF. The CDR3, as DNA: TGTGCCAGCAGTTACGACACTTACGAGCAGTACTTC.

In the case of this clonotype: Germline and junction disagree at one end, which may indicate a read error. This chain connects TRBV5-6 to TRBJ2-1, with 9 bases aligning to TRBD2. The CDR3 contains 15 residues. Germline assignment: CDR1 SGHDT and CDR2 YYEEEE. The CDR3 bases are TGTGCCAGCAGCATAAGCGGGGGGAGCTACAATGAGCAGTCCTTC. Protein: CASSISGGSYNEQSF.

In this sample, this clonotype turned up once. The rearrangement joins TRBV11-2 to TRBJ2-7; D is ambiguous. Trimming shortened V by 0 bases and J by 1 base, and 10 bases separated the two germline ends. The CDR3 loop spans 15 amino acids. Germline V lookup: CDR1 SGHAT, CDR2 FQNNGV. The CDR3 region is CASSLEVSLSYEQYF. The CDR3 DNA follows: TGTGCCAGCAGCTTAGAGGTTAGCTTGTCCTACGAGCAGTACTTC. Complete variable domain (other parts from reference TRBV11-2 and TRBJ2-7): EAGVAQSPRYKIIEKRQSVAFWCNPISGHATLYWYQQILGQGPKLLIQFQNNGVVDDSQLPKDRFSAERLKGVDSTLKIQPAKLEDSAVYLCASSLEVSLSYEQYFGPGTRLTVT.

The chain uses TRBV6-5 and TRBJ1-5; TRBD1 agrees at 9 bases. J gave up 1 base and V 2 bases, and 0 bases lay outside the gene matches. This CDR3 is built from 15 residues. The germline V gene has CDR1 MNHEY and CDR2 SVGAGI. CDR3 DNA sequence: TGTGCCAGCAGTTACGACAGGGGGAGCAATCAGCCCCAGCATTTT. Translated, it gives CASSYDRGSNQPQHF.

Only a few counts were recorded for this clonotype. V gene TRBV27 combines with J gene TRBJ2-7; D unclear. The CDR3 contains 13 residues. Germline CDR1 MNHEY, CDR2 SMNVEV (reference sequence). Trimming removed 3 bases from V and 2 bases from J, with 8 bases in between. In DNA form, the CDR3 reads TGTGCCAGCAGTTTGTCGGCCCCCTACGAGCAGTACTTC. This translates into CASSLSAPYEQYF.

The V and J genes are TRBV6-5 and TRBJ2-3; D is unresolved. The CDR3 loop spans 15 amino acids. Germline V gives CDR1 MNHEY, CDR2 SVGAGI. V was clipped by 4 bases and J by 6 bases, with 17 bases between them. This CDR3 reads CASSSLFGRRDTQYF. Written as DNA, the CDR3 is TGTGCCAGCAGTTCCCTCTTCGGTCGTCGCGATACGCAGTATTTT.

Worth noting for this clonotype: An end of the junction differs from the germline gene, which may be a read error. The rearrangement joins TRBV7-9 to TRBJ2-1; D perhaps matches TRBD1 (5 bases). This CDR3 contains 11 residues. Germline values: CDR1 SEHNR, CDR2 FQNEAQ (reference sequence). This CDR3 is CASSLGAEQFF. CDR3 sequence (DNA): TGTGCCAGCAGTTTAGGGGCCGAGCAGTTCTTC.

The V gene is TRBV9, the J gene TRBJ1-4; 7 bases fit TRBD1. Trimming removed 0 bases from V and 6 bases from J; junction bases left unmatched: 11. The germline gives CDR1 SGDLS, CDR2 YYNGEE. The CDR3 is made up of 17 amino acids. DNA for the CDR3: TGTGCCAGCAGCGTAGCTTATTCCGGGACAGAGGATGAAAAACTGTTTTTT. This translates into CASSVAYSGTEDEKLFF.

The chain carries TRBV20-1 and TRBJ1-5; no clear D gene. CDR1 and CDR2 from the germline V gene are DFQATT and SNEGSKA (reference sequence). The CDR3 runs to 18 residues. V lost 4 bases, J lost 0 bases, and 22 bases lay in between. CDR3 coding DNA: TGCAGTGCTAAGATTGAGGACGGGAAAGATTATAGCAATCAGCCCCAGCATTTT. Amino acid sequence: CSAKIEDGKDYSNQPQHF.

In nucleotides, the CDR3 is TGTGCCAGCAGCCAAGATCTACGCGTCAGATCCCCCTTTAACTATGGCTACACCTTC. This sequence encodes CASSQDLRVRSPFNYGYTF. This rearrangement joins TRBV3-1 to TRBJ1-2; D uncertain. The V end lost 0 bases, the J end lost 1 base, and 21 bases lay between the germline ends. The CDR3 is 19 amino acids. The germline V gene has CDR1 LGHDT and CDR2 YNNKEL (reference sequence).

V usage is TRBV2 and J usage is TRBJ2-5; D is possibly TRBD1 or TRBD2 (6 bases each). Per germline, CDR1 SNHLY and CDR2 FYNNEI. This CDR3 contains 15 residues. Between the trimmed V and J ends, which lost 3 bases and 1 base, there was a span of 12 bases. The CDR3 DNA sequence: TGTGCCAGCAGTGATCCTTCGGGGGCCCAAGAGACCCAGTACTTC. It codes for CASSDPSGAQETQYF.

J is TRBJ1-1 and V is TRBV5-6; D not certain. CDR3 length: 12 amino acids. Deletions cut 4 bases from V and 0 bases from J, with 4 bases between. Germline CDR1 is SGHDT and CDR2 is YYEEEE. CDR3 loop: CASSTMNTEAFF. The DNA of the CDR3 is TGTGCCAGCAGCACCATGAACACTGAAGCTTTCTTT.

This clonotype showed up just once. The chain employs TRBV6-5 and TRBJ2-1; 11 positions agree with TRBD2. Germline values: CDR1 MNHEY, CDR2 SVGAGI. This CDR3 has 15 residues. The J segment lost 4 bases and the V segment lost 6 bases, leaving 5 bases of the junction unmatched. CDR3 protein: CASRVTSGAYNEQFF. The CDR3 region has the DNA TGTGCCAGCAGGGTGACTAGCGGGGCATACAATGAGCAGTTCTTC.

V is TRBV15 and J is TRBJ2-3, with 12 bases fitting TRBD2. Germline CDR1 reads LNHNV; CDR2 reads YYDKDF (reference sequence). The CDR3 extends over 16 amino acids. The V segment lost 2 bases and the J segment 4 bases; nucleotides outside the gene matches: 4. CDR3 nucleotides: TGTGCCACCAGCAGATGGACTAGCGGGGTCGCAGATACGCAGTATTTT. Protein: CATSRWTSGVADTQYF.

This chain connects TRBV12-3 or TRBV12-4 to TRBJ2-1; D unresolved. The V end was cut by 1 base, the J end by 4 bases, with 8 bases between. The CDR3 is made up of 14 amino acids. This CDR3 is CASSLGHRYNEQFF. CDR3 bases: TGTGCCAGCAGTTTAGGGCATCGATACAATGAGCAGTTCTTC.

The chain recombines TRBV9 with TRBJ2-1; D uncertain. V was shortened by 4 bases and J by 0 bases, with 14 bases between the two germline ends. The CDR3 extends over 16 amino acids. Germline CDR1 and CDR2: SGDLS and YYNGEE. This CDR3 reads CASSPTSTSSYNEQFF. CDR3 bases: TGTGCCAGCAGCCCCACATCTACGAGCTCCTACAATGAGCAGTTCTTC. Combining the CDR3 with reference TRBV9 and TRBJ2-1 gives the whole variable domain DSGVTQTPKHLITATGQRVTLRCSPRSGDLSVYWYQQSLDQGLQFLIQYYNGEERAKGNILERFSAQQFPDLHSELNLSSLELGDSALYFCASSPTSTSSYNEQFFGPGTRLTVL.

The chain has TRBV29-1 and TRBJ1-2; the match to TRBD1 covers 7 bases. V was clipped by 1 base and J by 7 bases; unmatched bases: 6. Germline V CDR1 and CDR2: SQVTM, ANQGSEA. The CDR3 has 13 residues. Written as DNA, the CDR3 is TGCAGCGTTGAAGCAAGACAGGGAATTGGCTACACCTTC. Protein product: CSVEARQGIGYTF.

J is TRBJ2-2 and V is TRBV29-1; D tentatively reads TRBD1 or TRBD2 (6 bases each). The CDR3 runs to 14 residues. With 7 bases removed from V and 2 bases from J, the gap between germline ends came to 14 bases. Germline-derived CDR1 and CDR2 are SQVTM and ANQGSEA. The CDR3 region is CSAFGGGNTGELFF. The CDR3 DNA follows: TGCAGCGCATTCGGAGGGGGTAACACCGGGGAGCTGTTTTTT.

This chain joins TRBV5-4 and TRBJ2-1; 9 nucleotides line up with TRBD1. The ends lost 0 bases at V and 8 bases at J; junction bases unmatched: 6. Germline loops: CDR1 SGHNT, CDR2 YYREEE (reference sequence). CDR3 length: 15 amino acids. This chain's CDR3 is CASSLGTGDEDEQFF. The CDR3 DNA follows: TGTGCCAGCAGCTTGGGGACAGGGGACGAGGATGAGCAGTTCTTC. Supplemented by reference TRBV5-4 and TRBJ2-1, the full variable domain reads ETGVTQSPTHLIKTRGQQVTLRCSSQSGHNTVSWYQQALGQGPQFIFQYYREEENGRGNFPPRFSGLQFPNYSSELNVNALELDDSALYLCASSLGTGDEDEQFFGPGTRLTVL.

The gene calls are TRBV13 and TRBJ1-5; D gene ambiguous. The CDR3 loop spans 12 amino acids. The V end was cut by 5 bases, the J end by 7 bases, with 9 bases between. Germline V CDR1 and CDR2: PRHDT, FYEKMQ (reference sequence). The CDR3 here is CASSLPEQPQHF. The CDR3, as DNA: TGTGCCAGCAGCCTACCAGAACAGCCCCAGCATTTT.

The chain couples TRBV3-1 to TRBJ2-1, with D tentatively TRBD1 (5 bases). The V end was cut by 2 bases, the J end by 4 bases, with 12 bases between. The CDR3 contains 15 residues. The germline CDR1 and CDR2 sequences are LGHDT and YNNKEL (reference sequence). As DNA, the CDR3 is TGTGCCAGCAGCCAAAGTCTAGGGGTATACAATGAGCAGTTCTTC. Its protein product is CASSQSLGVYNEQFF.

This sequence joins TRBV9 and TRBJ1-1; D might be TRBD1 (5 bases). The CDR3 totals 15 residues. Trimming cost V 4 bases and J 0 bases, with 13 bases left between them. Germline V lookup: CDR1 SGDLS, CDR2 YYNGEE. The CDR3 region is CASSPPDNLNTEAFF. CDR3 coding DNA: TGTGCCAGCAGCCCACCGGACAATTTGAACACTGAAGCTTTCTTT.

The V and J genes are TRBV20-1 and TRBJ1-3; the D gene is possibly TRBD1 (5 bases). This CDR3 comprises 14 residues. Germline V gives CDR1 DFQATT, CDR2 SNEGSKA (reference sequence). The V end was cut by 5 bases, the J end by 0 bases, with 11 bases between. The CDR3 region has the DNA TGCAGTGCTTTGGGACCGATCTCTGGAAACACCATATATTTT. Translating it yields CSALGPISGNTIYF.

The V gene is TRBV5-6, the J gene TRBJ1-4, with TRBD1 matching over 8 bases. CDR1 and CDR2 (germline): SGHDT, YYEEEE. J gave up 8 bases and V 2 bases, and 2 bases lay outside the gene matches. This CDR3 has 13 amino acids. The CDR3 spells CASSFGTGEKLFF. The CDR3 nucleotides read TGTGCCAGCAGCTTCGGGACAGGCGAAAAACTGTTTTTT.

This chain links TRBV25-1 with TRBJ2-7, with 7 bases aligning to TRBD1. The ends lost 5 bases at V and 6 bases at J; junction bases unmatched: 4. The CDR3 contains 12 residues. CDR1 is MGHDK and CDR2 is SYGVNS in the germline V gene. The CDR3 DNA is TGTGCCAGCAGTCTAACAGGGGTCGAGCAGTACTTC. This encodes CASSLTGVEQYF.

The genes are TRBV27 and TRBJ2-2, with TRBD2 identical over 11 bases. Germline V CDR1 and CDR2: MNHEY, SMNVEV (reference sequence). The CDR3 has 18 residues. V shed 6 bases, J shed 0 bases, and the junction held 9 bases outside the gene matches. This CDR3 is CASSIGLAGGANTGELFF. As DNA, the CDR3 is TGTGCCAGCAGCATCGGGCTAGCGGGGGGCGCGAACACCGGGGAGCTGTTTTTT.

This chain joins TRBV3-1 and TRBJ2-6; the D gene could be TRBD1 or TRBD2 (5 bases each). This CDR3 is built from 18 residues. Germline loops: CDR1 LGHDT, CDR2 YNNKEL (reference sequence). Trimming removed 4 bases from V and 0 bases from J, with 16 bases in between. The CDR3 bases are TGTGCCAGCAGCCCAAGAAAGGGACCGATCTCTGGGGCCAACGTCCTGACTTTC. This sequence encodes CASSPRKGPISGANVLTF.

V usage is TRBV5-4 and J usage is TRBJ2-7; 7 nucleotides line up with TRBD2. Looked up from germline, CDR1 is SGHNT and CDR2 is YYREEE (reference sequence). This CDR3 spans 13 amino acids. The trim removed 4 bases at V and 5 bases at J, leaving 6 bases unmatched. CDR3 nucleotide sequence: TGTGCCAGCAGCACAGCGGGACGGAACGAGCAGTACGTC. Translated, it gives CASSTAGRNEQYV.

The chain uses TRBV9 and TRBJ2-5; D may be TRBD2 (6 bases). V lost 3 bases and J lost 5, with 11 bases in between. The CDR3 sequence is 13 residues long. Germline-derived CDR1 and CDR2 are SGDLS and YYNGEE. Here the CDR3 DNA reads TGTGCCAGCAGCGAAGTAGCGGTGGAGACCCAGTACTTC. This codes for CASSEVAVETQYF.